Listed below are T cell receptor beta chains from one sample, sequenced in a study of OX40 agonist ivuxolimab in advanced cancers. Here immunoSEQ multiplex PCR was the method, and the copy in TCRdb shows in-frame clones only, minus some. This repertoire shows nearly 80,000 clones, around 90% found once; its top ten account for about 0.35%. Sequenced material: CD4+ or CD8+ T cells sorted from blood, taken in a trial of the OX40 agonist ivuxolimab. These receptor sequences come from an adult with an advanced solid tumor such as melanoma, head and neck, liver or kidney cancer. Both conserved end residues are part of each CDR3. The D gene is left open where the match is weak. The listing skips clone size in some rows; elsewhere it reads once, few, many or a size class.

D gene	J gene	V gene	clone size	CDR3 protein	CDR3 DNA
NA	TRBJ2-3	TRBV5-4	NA	CASSSRGTDTQYF	TGTGCCAGCAGCTCGCGGGGCACAGATACGCAGTATTTT
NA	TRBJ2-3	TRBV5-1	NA	CASSPGPSSTDTQYF	TGCGCCAGCAGCCCGGGCCCATCTAGCACAGATACGCAGTATTTT
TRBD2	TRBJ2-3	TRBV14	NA	CASSPLAGGSTDTQYF	TGTGCCAGCAGCCCCTTAGCGGGGGGGAGCACAGATACGCAGTATTTT
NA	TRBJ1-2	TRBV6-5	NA	CASSSYDSLGVGGYTF	TGTGCCAGCAGTTCGTACGACTCCCTGGGGGTCGGCGGCTACACCTTC
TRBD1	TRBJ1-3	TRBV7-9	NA	CASSTRTGEENTIYF	TGTGCCAGCAGCACCAGGACAGGGGAGGAAAACACCATATATTTT
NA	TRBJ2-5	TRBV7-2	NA	CASSLLETQYF	TGTGCCAGCAGCTTATTGGAGACCCAGTACTTC
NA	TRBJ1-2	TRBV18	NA	CASSPDRSDYGYTF	TGTGCCAGCTCACCGGACCGATCCGACTATGGCTACACCTTC
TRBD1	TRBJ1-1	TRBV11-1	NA	CASSLVGGQESEAFF	TGTGCCAGCAGCTTAGTAGGCGGACAGGAGTCTGAAGCTTTCTTT
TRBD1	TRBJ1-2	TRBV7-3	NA	CASSFGQGYGYTF	TGTGCCAGCAGCTTCGGACAGGGCTATGGCTACACCTTC
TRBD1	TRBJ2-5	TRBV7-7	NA	CASSIRQGLQETQYF	TGTGCTAGCAGCATAAGACAGGGATTACAAGAGACCCAGTACTTC
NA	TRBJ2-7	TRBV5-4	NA	CASSRDSGGHEQYF	TGTGCCAGCAGCCGGGACTCTGGGGGCCACGAGCAGTACTTC
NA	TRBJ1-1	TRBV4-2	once	CASSQGGVNMNTEAFF	TGTGCCAGCAGCCAAGGAGGGGTGAACATGAACACTGAAGCTTTCTTT
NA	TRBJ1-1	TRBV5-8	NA	CASRPGTYTEAFF	TGTGCCAGCAGACCCGGGACTTACACTGAAGCTTTCTTT
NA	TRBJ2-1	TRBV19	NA	CASTDDRSYNEQFF	TGTGCCAGTACCGACGACAGATCCTACAATGAGCAGTTCTTC
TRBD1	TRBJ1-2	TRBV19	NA	CASSPTGHFGYTF	TGTGCCAGTAGTCCGACAGGGCATTTTGGCTACACCTTC
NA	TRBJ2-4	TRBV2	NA	CASSELRIAKNIQYF	TGTGCCAGCAGTGAATTGAGAATAGCCAAAAACATTCAGTACTTC
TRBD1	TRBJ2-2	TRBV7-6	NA	CASSFLTGRNTGELFF	TGTGCCAGCAGCTTCTTGACAGGGAGGAACACCGGGGAGCTGTTTTTT
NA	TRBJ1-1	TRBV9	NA	CASSVGVRTSNTEAFF	TGTGCCAGCAGCGTAGGTGTCAGGACCAGCAACACTGAAGCTTTCTTT
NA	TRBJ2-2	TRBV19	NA	CAASTQADTGELFF	TGTGCCGCCTCAACGCAGGCTGACACCGGGGAGCTGTTTTTT
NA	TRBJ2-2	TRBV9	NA	CASSVGDTNTGELFF	TGTGCCAGCAGCGTAGGGGATACGAACACCGGGGAGCTGTTTTTT
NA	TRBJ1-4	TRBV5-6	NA	CASSLLALNEKLFF	TGTGCCAGCAGCTTACTAGCGCTTAATGAAAAACTGTTTTTT
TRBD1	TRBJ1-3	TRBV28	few	CASSLGQGSSGNTIYF	TGTGCCAGCAGTTTGGGACAGGGCTCCTCTGGAAACACCATATATTTT
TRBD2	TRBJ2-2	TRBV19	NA	CASSRLASGELFF	TGTGCCAGTAGTAGACTAGCGTCCGGGGAGCTGTTTTTT
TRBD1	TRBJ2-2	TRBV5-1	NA	CASSYYRGDTGELFF	TGCGCCAGCAGCTACTACAGGGGTGACACCGGGGAGCTGTTTTTT
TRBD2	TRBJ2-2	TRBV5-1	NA	CASSLELAIAGELFF	TGCGCCAGCAGCTTGGAACTAGCGATCGCCGGGGAGCTGTTTTTT
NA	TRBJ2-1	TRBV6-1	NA	CASSVTAYNEQFF	TGTGCCAGCAGTGTAACAGCCTACAATGAGCAGTTCTTC
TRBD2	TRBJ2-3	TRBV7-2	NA	CASSGYSGGASTDTQYF	TGTGCCAGCAGCGGATATAGCGGGGGGGCCAGCACAGATACGCAGTATTTT
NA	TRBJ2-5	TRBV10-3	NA	CAISEGETQYF	TGTGCCATCAGTGAGGGAGAGACCCAGTACTTC
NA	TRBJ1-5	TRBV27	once	CASDPSNQPQHF	TGTGCCAGCGATCCTAGCAATCAGCCCCAGCATTTT
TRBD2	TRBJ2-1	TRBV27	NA	CASSLLGLYGGSNEQFF	TGTGCCAGCAGTCTACTAGGCCTTTACGGGGGGTCCAATGAGCAGTTCTTC
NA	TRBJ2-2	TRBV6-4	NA	CASMGNTGELFF	TGTGCCAGCATGGGAAACACCGGGGAGCTGTTTTTT
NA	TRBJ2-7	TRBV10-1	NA	CASGQYSYEQYF	TGCGCCAGTGGACAGTACTCCTACGAGCAGTACTTC
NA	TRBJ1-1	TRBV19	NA	CASRSQGGDTEAFF	TGTGCCAGTAGATCTCAAGGGGGGGACACTGAAGCTTTCTTT
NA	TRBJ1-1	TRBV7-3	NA	CASSWDERAEAFF	TGTGCCAGCAGCTGGGATGAACGCGCTGAAGCTTTCTTT
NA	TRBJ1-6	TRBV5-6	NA	CASSFTTVNSPLHF	TGTGCCAGCAGCTTTACAACCGTTAATTCACCCCTCCACTTT
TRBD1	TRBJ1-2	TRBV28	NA	CASSWPGQGALYTF	TGTGCCAGCAGTTGGCCGGGACAGGGGGCCCTCTACACCTTC
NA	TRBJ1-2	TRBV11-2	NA	CASSLDLDSQYGYTF	TGTGCCAGCAGCTTAGATCTTGACAGTCAATATGGCTACACCTTC
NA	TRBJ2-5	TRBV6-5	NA	CASVARGGETQYF	TGTGCCAGCGTGGCCCGTGGGGGGGAGACCCAGTACTTC
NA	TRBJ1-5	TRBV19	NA	CASSPGDGRGPQHF	TGTGCCAGTAGTCCAGGGGACGGGCGGGGGCCCCAGCATTTT
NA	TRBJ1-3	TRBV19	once	CATQGQGKSENTIYF	TGTGCCACCCAGGGCCAGGGCAAGTCGGAAAACACCATATATTTT
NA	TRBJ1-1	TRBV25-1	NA	CASSESTKNTEAFF	TGTGCCAGCAGTGAATCTACAAAGAACACTGAAGCTTTCTTT
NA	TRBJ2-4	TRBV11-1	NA	CASSLRSPYAKNIQYF	TGTGCCAGCAGCTTAAGATCTCCCTACGCCAAAAACATTCAGTACTTC
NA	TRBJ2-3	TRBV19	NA	CASTSKPISTDTQYF	TGTGCCAGTACCTCCAAACCGATTAGCACAGATACGCAGTATTTT
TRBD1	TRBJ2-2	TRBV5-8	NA	CASSFPGQGVTGELFF	TGTGCCAGCAGCTTCCCCGGACAGGGAGTCACCGGGGAGCTGTTTTTT
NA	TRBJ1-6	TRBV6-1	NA	CASREQGRSYNSPLHF	TGTGCCAGCAGGGAACAGGGACGCTCCTATAATTCACCCCTCCACTTT
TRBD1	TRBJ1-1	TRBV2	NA	CASATGSTEAFF	TGTGCCAGCGCGACAGGGTCGACTGAAGCTTTCTTT
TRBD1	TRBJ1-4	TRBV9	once	CASSVEGTGQANEKLFF	TGTGCCAGCAGCGTAGAGGGGACAGGGCAAGCTAATGAAAAACTGTTTTTT
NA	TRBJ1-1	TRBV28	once	CASSRPGEGEAFF	TGTGCCAGCAGCCGCCCAGGGGAAGGTGAAGCTTTCTTT
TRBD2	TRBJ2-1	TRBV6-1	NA	CASSEGLAGGPGSEQFF	TGTGCCAGCAGTGAAGGACTAGCGGGGGGGCCCGGAAGTGAGCAGTTCTTC
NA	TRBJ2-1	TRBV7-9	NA	CASSPTTPSYNEQFF	TGTGCCAGCAGCCCCACCACTCCTTCCTACAATGAGCAGTTCTTC
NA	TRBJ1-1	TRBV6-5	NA	CASSWTANTEAFF	TGTGCCAGCAGTTGGACAGCCAACACTGAAGCTTTCTTT
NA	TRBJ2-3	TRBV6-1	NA	CASTVETFTDTQYF	TGTGCCAGCACGGTGGAAACCTTTACAGATACGCAGTATTTT